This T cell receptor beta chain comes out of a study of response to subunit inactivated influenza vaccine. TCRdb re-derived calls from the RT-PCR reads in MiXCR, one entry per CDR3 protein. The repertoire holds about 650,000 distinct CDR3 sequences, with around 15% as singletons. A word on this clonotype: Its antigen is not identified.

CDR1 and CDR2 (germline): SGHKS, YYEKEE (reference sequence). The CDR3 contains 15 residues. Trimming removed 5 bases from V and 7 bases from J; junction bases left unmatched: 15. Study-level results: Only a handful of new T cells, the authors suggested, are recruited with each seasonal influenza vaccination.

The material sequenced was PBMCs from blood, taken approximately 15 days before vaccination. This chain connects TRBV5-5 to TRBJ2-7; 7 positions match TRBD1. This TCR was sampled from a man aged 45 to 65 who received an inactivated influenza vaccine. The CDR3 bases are TGTGCCAGCAGGCCCGACAGGGATGAAAGGTCGGAGCAGTACTTC. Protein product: CASRPDRDERSEQYF.